Below, 9 T cell receptor beta chains from the same sample are listed, as sequenced in a study of OX40 agonist ivuxolimab in advanced cancers. The library was obtained by the immunoSEQ multiplex PCR assay. Held by TCRdb, this immuneACCESS table contains in-frame sequences only and omits some clones. Under half of the omission traces to an unresolved V gene where checked; the cause of the rest is unknown. Counted in this sample were tens of thousands of clones; around 93% of them appeared once. Jointly, the top ten make up about 12% of the sample. The material sequenced was CD4+ or CD8+ T cells sorted from blood, taken in a trial of the OX40 agonist ivuxolimab. The receptors were sampled from an adult with an advanced solid tumor such as melanoma, head and neck, liver or kidney cancer.

The genes are TRBV6-1 and TRBJ2-1; the D gene is possibly TRBD1 (6 bases). In germline, CDR1 is MNHNS, CDR2 SASEGT. CDR3 length equals 15 residues. Deletions cut 0 bases from V and 4 bases from J, with 10 bases between. CDR3 in DNA: TGTGCCAGCAGTGAAGCGAGGACAGCTTACAATGAGCAGTTCTTC. Protein product: CASSEARTAYNEQFF.

This clone appeared once. The rearrangement uses TRBV27 and TRBJ2-7; 7 bases align to TRBD1. J was trimmed by 2 bases and V by 3 bases; bases with no gene match: 1. The CDR3 sequence is 13 residues long. CDR1 and CDR2 (germline): MNHEY, SMNVEV (reference sequence). CDR3 in DNA: TGTGCCAGCAGTTTTGGACAGGCCTACGAGCAGTACTTC. It specifies CASSFGQAYEQYF.

The J gene is TRBJ1-3, the V gene TRBV11-2; a weak D match, TRBD1 (5 bases). CDR3 size: 16 residues. V lost 0 bases and J lost 2, with 11 bases in between. Germline assignment: CDR1 SGHAT and CDR2 FQNNGV. CDR3 sequence (DNA): TGTGCCAGCAGCTTAGACAGTAGGGGTGCTGGAAACACCATATATTTT. Amino acid sequence: CASSLDSRGAGNTIYF.

The chain joins TRBV19 to TRBJ1-1; D gene unclear. The CDR3 sequence is 14 residues long. Trimming removed 3 bases from V and 1 base from J, with 9 bases in between. Germline V gene data show CDR1 as LNHDA and CDR2 as SQIVND (reference sequence). The CDR3 DNA reads TGTGCCAGTAGTATGGTCCGGGGGAACACTGAAGCTTTCTTT. Translation gives CASSMVRGNTEAFF.

The chain recombines TRBV7-9 with TRBJ2-3; 7 nucleotides line up with TRBD2. V lost 2 bases to trimming and J lost 4 bases; unmatched junction nucleotides: 9. CDR1 and CDR2 (germline): SEHNR, FQNEAQ (reference sequence). The CDR3 is 16 amino acids. CDR3 nucleotides: TGTGCCAGCAGCTTATTATGGCGGGAGATTTCAGATACGCAGTATTTT. Encoded protein: CASSLLWREISDTQYF.

The rearrangement uses TRBV11-3 and TRBJ2-5; D is perhaps TRBD2 (6 bases). V was trimmed by 4 bases and J by 0 bases, leaving 18 bases between them. The CDR3 has 17 amino acids. Per the germline V gene, CDR1 is SGHNT and CDR2 is YENEEA. Written as DNA, the CDR3 is TGTGCCAGCAGCTCCGGAGGGAGCGGAGAGTACCAAGAGACCCAGTACTTC. It is translated as CASSSGGSGEYQETQYF. The whole variable domain, remainder taken from reference TRBV11-3 and TRBJ2-5, is EAGVVQSPRYKIIEKKQPVAFWCNPISGHNTLYWYLQNLGQGPELLIRYENEEAVDDSQLPKDRFSAERLKGVDSTLKIQPAELGDSAVYLCASSSGGSGEYQETQYFGPGTRLLVL.

The rearrangement uses TRBV9 and TRBJ1-1; possible D gene TRBD1, 6 bases. CDR1 is SGDLS, CDR2 YYNGEE, per germline. The length of the CDR3 is 13 residues. The V gene lost 0 bases and the J gene lost 7 bases, with 10 bases spanning the gap. As DNA, the CDR3 is TGTGCCAGCAGCGTAGTACAGGGAAGTGAAGCTTTCTTT. Translated, it gives CASSVVQGSEAFF.

The rearrangement joins TRBV7-2 to TRBJ2-7, with D unresolved. Trimming pared 1 base from V and 1 base from J, leaving 5 bases between. The V gene's germline CDR1 is SGHTA and CDR2 FQGNSA. This CDR3 contains 13 residues. As DNA, the CDR3 is TGTGCCAGCAGCTTAGGTTATTCCTACGAGCAGTACTTC. This encodes CASSLGYSYEQYF.

This clone was picked up one time. The chain uses TRBV27 and TRBJ2-5; a weak D match, TRBD1 (6 bases). The V end was cut by 0 bases, the J end by 6 bases, with 17 bases between. This CDR3 region has 16 residues. Germline-derived CDR1 and CDR2 are MNHEY and SMNVEV (reference sequence). The CDR3 reads CASSLSVGAGVKTQYF. CDR3 DNA sequence: TGTGCCAGCAGTTTATCGGTTGGGGCAGGGGTCAAGACCCAGTACTTC.